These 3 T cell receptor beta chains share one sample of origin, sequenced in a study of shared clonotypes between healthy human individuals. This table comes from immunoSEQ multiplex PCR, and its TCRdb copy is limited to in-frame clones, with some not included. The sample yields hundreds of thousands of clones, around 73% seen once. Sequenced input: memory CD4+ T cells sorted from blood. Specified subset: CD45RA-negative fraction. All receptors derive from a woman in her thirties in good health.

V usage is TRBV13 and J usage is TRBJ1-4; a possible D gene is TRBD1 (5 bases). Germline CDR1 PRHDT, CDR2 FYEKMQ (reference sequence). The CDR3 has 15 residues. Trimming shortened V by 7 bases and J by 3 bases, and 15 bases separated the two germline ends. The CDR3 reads CASTERGLANEKLFF. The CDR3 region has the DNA TGTGCCAGCACCGAGAGGGGCCTGGCTAATGAAAAACTGTTTTTT.

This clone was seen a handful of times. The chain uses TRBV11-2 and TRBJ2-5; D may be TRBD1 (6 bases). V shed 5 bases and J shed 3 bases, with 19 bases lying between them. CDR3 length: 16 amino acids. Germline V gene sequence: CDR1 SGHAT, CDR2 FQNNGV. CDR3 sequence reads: CASSILQGRGKETQYF. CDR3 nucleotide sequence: TGTGCCAGCAGCATTTTACAGGGTCGTGGGAAAGAGACCCAGTACTTC.

CDR3 in DNA: TGTGTCAGAAGCTTAGCCCCTAGGGCCCCCTACGAGCAGTACTTC. Encoded protein: CVRSLAPRAPYEQYF. This chain uses TRBV7-5 with TRBJ2-7. TRBV7-5 counts as a pseudogene. The length of the CDR3 is 15 residues.